This entry lists 30 T cell receptor beta chains sequenced from one sample in a study of T cell responses to AZD1222 COVID-19 vaccine. Data came from immunoSEQ multiplex PCR; TCRdb stores just in-frame clones and leaves some out. The sample lists 79,000 or so clones, over 60% seen once, with 27% in the top ten. Specimen: peripheral blood, collected 28 days after the second dose of the MenACWY control vaccine. The receptors derive from an adult who received the MenACWY meningococcal vaccine as a control.

The chain is built from TRBV7-2 and TRBJ1-6; no firm D call. Germline V gives CDR1 SGHTA, CDR2 FQGNSA. The V end was cut by 2 bases, the J end by 7 bases, with 6 bases between. This CDR3 is built from 13 residues. The DNA of the CDR3 is TGTGCCAGCAGCTTAACCCCCAATTCACCCCTCCACTTT. Translating gives CASSLTPNSPLHF.

This chain joins TRBV19 and TRBJ2-2; D unresolved. This CDR3 contains 14 residues. V dropped 5 bases and J dropped 5 bases, with 12 bases sitting between them. Germline V gene sequence: CDR1 LNHDA, CDR2 SQIVND (reference sequence). The CDR3 coding sequence is TGTGCCAGTAGTCCCCCTTCGCGGACCGGGGAGCTGTTTTTT. It translates to CASSPPSRTGELFF.

The chain combines TRBV9 with TRBJ2-3; TRBD1 or TRBD2 may be the D gene (5 bases each). Per the germline V gene, CDR1 is SGDLS and CDR2 is YYNGEE. V was trimmed by 0 bases and J by 0 bases, leaving 11 bases between them. This CDR3 is built from 16 residues. The CDR3 spells CASSVVGDPSTDTQYF. The CDR3 nucleotides read TGTGCCAGCAGCGTAGTGGGGGACCCTAGCACAGATACGCAGTATTTT. Looking up the rest from reference TRBV9 and TRBJ2-3 gives the full variable domain: DSGVTQTPKHLITATGQRVTLRCSPRSGDLSVYWYQQSLDQGLQFLIQYYNGEERAKGNILERFSAQQFPDLHSELNLSSLELGDSALYFCASSVVGDPSTDTQYFGPGTRLTVL.

This rearrangement joins TRBV30 to TRBJ2-7; D perhaps matches TRBD2 (6 bases). CDR3 length: 15 residues. The germline gives CDR1 GTSNPN, CDR2 SVGIG (reference sequence). Trimming pared 4 bases from V and 3 bases from J, leaving 19 bases between. The CDR3 sequence is CAWNDGTLGVYEQYF. The CDR3 region has the DNA TGTGCCTGGAATGACGGGACTTTGGGGGTCTACGAGCAGTACTTC.

This chain joins TRBV6-5 and TRBJ1-2; unclear D gene. Germline V gives CDR1 MNHEY, CDR2 SVGAGI. V was cut by 4 bases and J by 3 bases, with 15 bases left in between. The CDR3 length is 15 residues. The chain's CDR3 is CASSSTPRVDYGYTF. CDR3 nucleotides: TGTGCCAGCAGTTCCACCCCGCGGGTCGACTATGGCTACACCTTC.

This clone has a handful of counts. The chain is built from TRBV7-6 and TRBJ1-3, with TRBD1 identical over 7 bases. V trimming: 0 bases; J trimming: 0 bases; junction bases outside the gene matches: 8. The CDR3 consists of 18 residues. Per germline, CDR1 SGHVS and CDR2 FNYEAQ. CDR3 sequence reads: CASSLATGQAFSGNTIYF. CDR3 nucleotides: TGTGCCAGCAGCTTAGCCACCGGACAGGCCTTCTCTGGAAACACCATATATTTT.

The chain carries TRBV11-2 and TRBJ1-6; unclear D gene. CDR3 size: 17 residues. Germline V CDR1 and CDR2: SGHAT, FQNNGV. With 0 bases removed from V and 0 bases from J, the gap between germline ends came to 9 bases. In nucleotides, the CDR3 is TGTGCCAGCAGCTTAGATTTCTGGGGCTCCTATAATTCACCCCTCCACTTT. Its translation is CASSLDFWGSYNSPLHF.

This sequence joins TRBV30 and TRBJ1-2; perhaps TRBD1 as D (5 bases). CDR1 and CDR2 from the germline V gene are GTSNPN and SVGIG (reference sequence). The CDR3 contains 13 residues. The germline V and J ends were trimmed by 1 base and 8 bases, with 14 bases remaining between them. The CDR3 spells CAWSGTRHRGYTF. The CDR3 DNA reads TGTGCCTGGAGTGGGACACGCCACAGGGGCTACACCTTC.

V usage is TRBV6-5 and J usage is TRBJ1-2; 11 bases match TRBD1. CDR1 and CDR2 from the germline V gene are MNHEY and SVGAGI. The junction had 6 bases not matched to a gene; V was cut back by 6 bases and J by 6 bases. This CDR3 is 14 amino acids long. CDR3 nucleotide sequence: TGTGCCAGCAGCCTGGACAGGGGGCGAGATGGCTACACCTTC. The encoded protein is CASSLDRGRDGYTF.

This clone was seen a few times. V is TRBV7-9 and J is TRBJ2-7; D is unresolved. Trimming removed 1 base at V and 1 base at J, with 14 bases between. CDR1 is SEHNR and CDR2 is FQNEAQ in the germline V gene (reference sequence). The CDR3 runs to 16 residues. CDR3 residues: CASSLGIGVRSYEQYF. The CDR3 nucleotides are TGTGCCAGCAGCTTAGGAATCGGCGTCCGTTCCTACGAGCAGTACTTC.

J is TRBJ2-2 and V is TRBV9, with TRBD1 identical over 10 bases. J lost 3 bases, V lost 2 bases, and 1 base had no gene match. This CDR3 comprises 15 residues. Germline-derived CDR1 and CDR2 are SGDLS and YYNGEE. In nucleotides, the CDR3 is TGTGCCAGCAGCGTCGGGACAGGGGACACCGGGGAGCTGTTTTTT. This translates into CASSVGTGDTGELFF.

The V call is TRBV12-5, the J call TRBJ2-2, with D tentatively TRBD1 or TRBD2 (5 bases each). The CDR3 is made up of 17 amino acids. The germline gives CDR1 LGHNT, CDR2 FRNRAP. V was pared by 1 base and J by 1 base, with 13 bases between. CDR3 bases: TGTGCTAGTGGTTTGGCTACCGGGACGGGGAACACCGGGGAGCTGTTTTTT. This gives the protein CASGLATGTGNTGELFF.

The V call is TRBV5-4, the J call TRBJ2-5; no definite D call. Germline values: CDR1 SGHNT, CDR2 YYREEE (reference sequence). The length of the CDR3 is 13 residues. V lost 4 bases and J 4 bases, leaving 11 bases between the germline ends. The CDR3 sequence: CASSPSMAETQYF. The CDR3 DNA is TGTGCCAGCAGCCCGTCGATGGCAGAGACCCAGTACTTC.

A single count supports this clone. V gene TRBV6-5 combines with J gene TRBJ1-2; 8 bases align to TRBD1. Germline-derived CDR1 and CDR2 are MNHEY and SVGAGI. V dropped 2 bases and J dropped 4; count of bases not matched to a gene: 6. The CDR3 is made up of 15 amino acids. The DNA of the CDR3 is TGTGCCAGCAGTTACAGGGCAGGGGGCGGCTATGGCTACACCTTC. Protein: CASSYRAGGGYGYTF.

In its sample, this clone was seen once. V gene TRBV9 combines with J gene TRBJ2-3, with D unresolved. CDR1 is SGDLS and CDR2 is YYNGEE in the germline V gene. The length of the CDR3 is 13 residues. V was shortened by 4 bases and J by 1 base, with 7 bases between the two germline ends. Here the CDR3 DNA reads TGTGCCAGCAGCCTATTGGGCACAGATACGCAGTATTTT. Amino acids: CASSLLGTDTQYF.

For the CDR3, the DNA is TGTGCCTCGCGAGGACAACGCACTGAAGCTTTCTTT. Its translation is CASRGQRTEAFF. This chain joins TRBV10-3 and TRBJ1-1, with D perhaps TRBD1 (5 bases). CDR3 size: 12 residues. V lost 11 bases to trimming and J lost 4 bases, with 14 bases between them. CDR1 and CDR2 from the germline V gene are ENHRY and SYGVKD.

The V and J genes are TRBV6-5 and TRBJ1-3; D is uncertain. This CDR3 is built from 15 residues. The V end lost 6 bases, the J end lost 1 base, and 13 bases lay between the germline ends. Germline CDR1 MNHEY, CDR2 SVGAGI. CDR3 protein: CASRDSFASGNTIYF. Here the CDR3 DNA reads TGTGCCAGCAGGGACTCCTTCGCTTCTGGAAACACCATATATTTT.

This chain links TRBV18 with TRBJ2-7, with D perhaps TRBD1 or TRBD2 (6 bases each). The CDR3 consists of 14 residues. The ends were cut back, 1 base at V and 6 bases at J, with 13 bases in the middle. The germline V gene encodes CDR1 KGHSH and CDR2 LQKENI. In DNA form, the CDR3 reads TGTGCCAGCTCACCACAGGGGGGTTTCTTCGAGCAGTACTTC. The encoded protein is CASSPQGGFFEQYF.

The chain is built from TRBV19 and TRBJ1-1; TRBD1 matches at 8 bases. This CDR3 spans 14 amino acids. Germline V gene data show CDR1 as LNHDA and CDR2 as SQIVND (reference sequence). The V and J ends lost 7 bases and 4 bases, in that order; junction bases with no gene match: 8. The CDR3 nucleotides read TGTGCCAGTAAGTCAAACAGGGGGTCCACTGAAGCTTTCTTT. It translates to CASKSNRGSTEAFF. The whole variable domain, remainder taken from reference TRBV19 and TRBJ1-1, is DGGITQSPKYLFRKEGQNVTLSCEQNLNHDAMYWYRQDPGQGLRLIYYSQIVNDFQKGDIAEGYSVSREKKESFPLTVTSAQKNPTAFYLCASKSNRGSTEAFFGQGTRLTVV.

The chain combines TRBV5-1 with TRBJ1-2, with TRBD1 as a possible D gene (6 bases). CDR3 length: 13 residues. Trimming took 1 base from V and 4 from J, leaving 8 bases between them. The germline CDR1 and CDR2 sequences are SGHRS and YFSETQ. As DNA, the CDR3 is TGCGCCAGCAGCTTGTCAGGGGTCTATGGCTACACCTTC. This translates into CASSLSGVYGYTF. The variable domain in full, completed from reference TRBV5-1 and TRBJ1-2, reads KAGVTQTPRYLIKTRGQQVTLSCSPISGHRSVSWYQQTPGQGLQFLFEYFSETQRNKGNFPGRFSGRQFSNSRSEMNVSTLELGDSALYLCASSLSGVYGYTFGSGTRLTVV.

V gene TRBV5-1 combines with J gene TRBJ1-2, with a possible D match to TRBD1 (6 bases). The CDR3 runs to 13 residues. V lost 0 bases and J lost 5, with 8 bases in between. CDR1 SGHRS and CDR2 YFSETQ come from the germline V gene. The DNA of the CDR3 is TGCGCCAGCAGCTTGGGAGGGGGATATGGCTACACCTTC. As protein: CASSLGGGYGYTF.

The chain uses TRBV5-4 and TRBJ2-4; perhaps D is TRBD1 or TRBD2 (6 bases each). V was clipped by 7 bases and J by 2 bases, with 16 bases between them. The CDR3 covers 15 residues. Germline loops: CDR1 SGHNT, CDR2 YYREEE (reference sequence). CDR3 nucleotides: TGTGCCAGCGGGGGGCCCGACGAAACCAAAAACATTCAGTACTTC. It translates to CASGGPDETKNIQYF. The full variable domain, with the rest looked up from reference TRBV5-4 and TRBJ2-4, is ETGVTQSPTHLIKTRGQQVTLRCSSQSGHNTVSWYQQALGQGPQFIFQYYREEENGRGNFPPRFSGLQFPNYSSELNVNALELDDSALYLCASGGPDETKNIQYFGAGTRLSVL.

This rearrangement joins TRBV4-2 to TRBJ2-3; no definite D call. The CDR3 has 16 residues. V lost 4 bases and J 0 bases, leaving 14 bases between the germline ends. Germline-derived CDR1 and CDR2 are LGHNA and YNFKEQ. The CDR3 protein is CASSPQAGPSTDTQYF. The CDR3 coding sequence is TGTGCCAGCAGCCCCCAAGCTGGACCGAGCACAGATACGCAGTATTTT.

The rearrangement joins TRBV14 to TRBJ2-4; 8 bases map to TRBD1. CDR1 and CDR2 from the germline V gene are SGHDN and FVKESK. V was pared by 0 bases and J by 8 bases, with 12 bases of the junction left unmatched. CDR3 length equals 17 residues. The DNA of the CDR3 is TGTGCCAGCAGCCAAGAGTCAGGGGGCGATCGAACGGACATTCAGTACTTC. Protein sequence: CASSQESGGDRTDIQYF.

This clone has a handful of counts. The genes are TRBV6-5 and TRBJ1-6, with D perhaps TRBD1 (5 bases). Trimming took 5 bases from V and 7 from J, leaving 15 bases between them. Germline-derived CDR1 and CDR2 are MNHEY and SVGAGI. The CDR3 runs 15 residues. CDR3 bases: TGTGCCAGCAGTCCCTTGGGGGGGGTCAATTCACCCCTCCACTTT. Residues: CASSPLGGVNSPLHF.

This chain links TRBV15 with TRBJ1-2; D remains ambiguous. The CDR3 has 17 amino acids. The V gene lost 0 bases and the J gene lost 2 bases, with 16 bases spanning the gap. The germline V gene has CDR1 LNHNV and CDR2 YYDKDF (reference sequence). The CDR3 region has the DNA TGTGCCACCAGCAGAGATTCCGGAGCTGCTTTCAACTATGGCTACACCTTC. Translation: CATSRDSGAAFNYGYTF.

The chain is built from TRBV30 and TRBJ1-2, with 7 bases matching TRBD1. V shed 2 bases, J shed 8 bases, and the junction held 11 bases outside the gene matches. This CDR3 region has 14 residues. Germline values: CDR1 GTSNPN, CDR2 SVGIG (reference sequence). The CDR3 region is CAWSTPPTGYGYTF. For the CDR3, the DNA is TGTGCCTGGAGTACCCCCCCGACAGGGTACGGCTACACCTTC.

The rearrangement joins TRBV15 to TRBJ2-7; D could derive from TRBD1 or TRBD2 (7 bases each). The V end was cut by 3 bases, the J end by 5 bases, with 20 bases between. The CDR3 runs to 16 residues. CDR1 and CDR2 (germline): LNHNV, YYDKDF (reference sequence). CDR3 DNA: TGTGCCACCAGCAGCGGCAGGGGGAGGGCCGCGGACGAGCAGTACTTC. This translates into CATSSGRGRAADEQYF.

Remarks on this clone: At one end the junction does not follow the germline gene, possibly because of a read error. This sequence joins TRBV6-5 and TRBJ2-5, with unresolved D. Germline lookup yields CDR1 MNHEY and CDR2 SVGAGI. CDR3 length equals 13 residues. DNA for the CDR3: TGTGCCAGCAGTGACTCCGTTAAGGGGACCCAGTACTTC. It yields the protein CASSDSVKGTQYF.

The genes are TRBV27 and TRBJ1-6; no definite D call. CDR1 is MNHEY, CDR2 SMNVEV, per germline (reference sequence). This CDR3 contains 14 residues. V dropped 3 bases and J dropped 2 bases, with 5 bases sitting between them. The CDR3 DNA sequence: TGTGCCAGCAGTTTCGGGACCTATAATTCACCCCTCCACTTT. Amino acids: CASSFGTYNSPLHF.